This T cell receptor beta chain was found in a study of Graves' ophthalmopathy and Graves' hyperthyroidism. From germline, CDR1 is MDHEN and CDR2 SYDVKM. This CDR3 is 13 amino acids long. The V gene lost 8 bases and the J gene lost 1 base, with 11 bases spanning the gap. Study conclusions and caveats: Ophthalmopathy progression was predicted by the model at roughly 69% sensitivity and 72.22% specificity.

The sample holds a few counts of this clonotype. Its target is not known. Amplified TCR beta CDR3 regions were obtained using RNA transcripts as template. HTBI-primed first-round RT-PCR preceded second-round multiplex PCR. TCRdb reprocessed the multiplex PCR reads with MiXCR, giving one entry per CDR3 protein. In the table there are hundreds of thousands of distinct CDR3 sequences, 20% to 25% of which are singletons. The PBMC fraction was derived from around 9.4 ml of fresh peripheral blood. Input material: peripheral blood. The rearrangement joins TRBV28 to TRBJ1-1; no clear D. The origin of this receptor is a woman younger than 30 with stable Graves' hyperthyroidism. Some clones in this sample may be carry-over from other donors' samples. Written as DNA, the CDR3 is TGTGCCAGCGTCTGGGCACCGAACACTGAAGCTTTCTTT. Translation: CASVWAPNTEAFF.